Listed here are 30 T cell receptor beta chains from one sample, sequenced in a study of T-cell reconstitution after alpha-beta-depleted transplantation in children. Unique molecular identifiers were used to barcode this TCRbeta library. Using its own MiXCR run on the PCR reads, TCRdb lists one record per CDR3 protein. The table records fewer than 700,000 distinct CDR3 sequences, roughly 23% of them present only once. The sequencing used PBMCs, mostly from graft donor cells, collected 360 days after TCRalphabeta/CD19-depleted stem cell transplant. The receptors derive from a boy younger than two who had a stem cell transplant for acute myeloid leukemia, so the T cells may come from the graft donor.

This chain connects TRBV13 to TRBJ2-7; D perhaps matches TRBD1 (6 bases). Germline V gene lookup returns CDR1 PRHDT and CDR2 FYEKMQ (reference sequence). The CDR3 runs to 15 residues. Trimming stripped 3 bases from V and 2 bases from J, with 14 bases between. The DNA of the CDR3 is TGTGCCAGCAGCTTGAGACAGGACTTACCCTACGAGCAGTACTTC. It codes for CASSLRQDLPYEQYF.

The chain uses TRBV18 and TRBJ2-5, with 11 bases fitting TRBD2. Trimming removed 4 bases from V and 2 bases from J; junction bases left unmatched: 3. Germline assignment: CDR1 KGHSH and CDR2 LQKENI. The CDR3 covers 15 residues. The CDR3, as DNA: TGTGCCAGCTCACGGGGACTAGCGGTTCAAGAGACCCAGTACTTC. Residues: CASSRGLAVQETQYF.

The CDR3 DNA reads as TGTGCCAGCAGCTTGACAGGGGGCTTGGATGGCTACACCTTC. Translation gives CASSLTGGLDGYTF. V gene TRBV5-6 combines with J gene TRBJ1-2; 9 nucleotides line up with TRBD1. In germline, CDR1 is SGHDT, CDR2 YYEEEE. The CDR3 consists of 14 residues. With V trimmed by 1 base and J by 6 bases, 4 bases remained unmatched.

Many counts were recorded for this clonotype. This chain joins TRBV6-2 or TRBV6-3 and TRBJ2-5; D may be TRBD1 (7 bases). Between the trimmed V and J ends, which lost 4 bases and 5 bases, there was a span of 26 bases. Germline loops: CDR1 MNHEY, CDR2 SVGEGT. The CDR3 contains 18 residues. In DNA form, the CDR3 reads TGTGCCAGCAGTTTAGTCCCCCTTCGCGGGACAGTCGGGGAGACCCAGTACTTC. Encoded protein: CASSLVPLRGTVGETQYF.

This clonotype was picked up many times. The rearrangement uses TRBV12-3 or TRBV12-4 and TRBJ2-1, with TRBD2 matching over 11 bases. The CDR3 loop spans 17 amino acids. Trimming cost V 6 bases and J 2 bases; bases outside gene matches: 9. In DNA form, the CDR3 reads TGTGCCAGCAGCCTGGGACTAGCGGTACCCCCCTACAATGAGCAGTTCTTC. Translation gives CASSLGLAVPPYNEQFF.

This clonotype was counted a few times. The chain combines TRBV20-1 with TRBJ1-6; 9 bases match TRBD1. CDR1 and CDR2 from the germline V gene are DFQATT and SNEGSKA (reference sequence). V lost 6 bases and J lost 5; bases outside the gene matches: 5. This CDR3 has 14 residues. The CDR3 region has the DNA TGCAGTGCGACAGACAGGGGGAATAATTCACCCCTCCACTTT. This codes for CSATDRGNNSPLHF.

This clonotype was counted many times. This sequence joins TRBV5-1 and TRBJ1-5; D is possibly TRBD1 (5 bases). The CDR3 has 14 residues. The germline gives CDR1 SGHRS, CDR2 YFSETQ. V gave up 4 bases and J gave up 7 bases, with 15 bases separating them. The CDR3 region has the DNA TGCGCCAGCAGCCCGGGGACCGCGGAACAGCCCCAGCATTTT. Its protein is CASSPGTAEQPQHF.

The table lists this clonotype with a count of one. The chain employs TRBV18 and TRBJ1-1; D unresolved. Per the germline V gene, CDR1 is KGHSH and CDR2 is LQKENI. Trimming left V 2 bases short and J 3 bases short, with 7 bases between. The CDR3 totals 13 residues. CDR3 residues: CASSPNPDTEAFF. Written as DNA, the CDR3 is TGTGCCAGCTCACCAAATCCTGACACTGAAGCTTTCTTT. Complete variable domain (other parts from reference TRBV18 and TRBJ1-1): NAGVMQNPRHLVRRRGQEARLRCSPMKGHSHVYWYRQLPEEGLKFMVYLQKENIIDESGMPKERFSAEFPKEGPSILRIQQVVRGDSAAYFCASSPNPDTEAFFGQGTRLTVV.

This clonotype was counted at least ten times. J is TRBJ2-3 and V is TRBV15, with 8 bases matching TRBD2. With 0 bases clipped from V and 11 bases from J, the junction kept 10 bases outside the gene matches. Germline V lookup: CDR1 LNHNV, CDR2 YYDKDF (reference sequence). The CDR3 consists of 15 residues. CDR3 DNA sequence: TGTGCCACCAGCAGAGATAGTAGCGGGGCCGGTCGGCAGTATTTT. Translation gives CATSRDSSGAGRQYF.

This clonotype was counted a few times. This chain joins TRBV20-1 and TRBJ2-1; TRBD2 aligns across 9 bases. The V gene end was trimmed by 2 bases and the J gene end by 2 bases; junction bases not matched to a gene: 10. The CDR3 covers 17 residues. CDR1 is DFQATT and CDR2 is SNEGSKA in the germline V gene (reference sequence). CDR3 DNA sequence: TGCAGTGCTAGATCGAGCGGGGGGCGAGATACCTACAATGAGCAGTTCTTC. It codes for CSARSSGGRDTYNEQFF.

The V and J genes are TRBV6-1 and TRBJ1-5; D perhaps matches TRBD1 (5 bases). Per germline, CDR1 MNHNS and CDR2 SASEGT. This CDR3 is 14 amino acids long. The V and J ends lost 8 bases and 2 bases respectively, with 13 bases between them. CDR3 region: CASQALQGNQPQHF. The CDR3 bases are TGTGCCAGCCAGGCTCTACAGGGCAATCAGCCCCAGCATTTT.

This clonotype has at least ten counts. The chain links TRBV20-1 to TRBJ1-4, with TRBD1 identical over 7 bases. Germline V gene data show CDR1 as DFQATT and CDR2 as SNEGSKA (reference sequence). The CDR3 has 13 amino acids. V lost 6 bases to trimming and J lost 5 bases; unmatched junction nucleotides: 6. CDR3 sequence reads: CSAPGGANEKLFF. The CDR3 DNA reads TGCAGTGCCCCAGGGGGTGCGAATGAAAAACTGTTTTTT.

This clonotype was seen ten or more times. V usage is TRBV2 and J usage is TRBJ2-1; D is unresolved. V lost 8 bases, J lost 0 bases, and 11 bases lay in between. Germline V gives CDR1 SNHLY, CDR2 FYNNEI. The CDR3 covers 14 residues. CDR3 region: CASDADTSYNEQFF. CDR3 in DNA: TGTGCCAGCGACGCCGACACCTCCTACAATGAGCAGTTCTTC.

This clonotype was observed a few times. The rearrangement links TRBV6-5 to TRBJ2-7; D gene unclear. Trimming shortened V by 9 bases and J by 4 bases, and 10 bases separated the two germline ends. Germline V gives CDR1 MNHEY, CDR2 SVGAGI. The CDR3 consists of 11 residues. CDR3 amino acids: CASVWGYEQYV. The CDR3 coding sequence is TGTGCCAGTGTTTGGGGATACGAGCAGTACGTC.

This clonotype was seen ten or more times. The CDR3 DNA is TGCAGTGCTCCTCCTGACAGGGGGTCGCGGACTGAAGCTTTCTTT. This translates into CSAPPDRGSRTEAFF. V usage is TRBV20-1 and J usage is TRBJ1-1; 9 bases map to TRBD1. V dropped 5 bases and J dropped 5; count of bases not matched to a gene: 12. Germline V gene data show CDR1 as DFQATT and CDR2 as SNEGSKA (reference sequence). This CDR3 is built from 15 residues.

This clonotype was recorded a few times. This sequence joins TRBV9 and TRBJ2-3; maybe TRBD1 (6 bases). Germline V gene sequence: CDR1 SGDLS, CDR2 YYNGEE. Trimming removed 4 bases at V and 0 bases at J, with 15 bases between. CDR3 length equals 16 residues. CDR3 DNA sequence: TGTGCCAGCAGCCCGCTGACAGGATCTAGCACAGATACGCAGTATTTT. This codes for CASSPLTGSSTDTQYF.

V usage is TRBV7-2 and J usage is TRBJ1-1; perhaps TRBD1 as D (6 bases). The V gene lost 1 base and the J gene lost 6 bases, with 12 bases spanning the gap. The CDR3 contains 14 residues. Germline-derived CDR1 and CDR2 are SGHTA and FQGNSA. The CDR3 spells CASSLVYRVSEAFF. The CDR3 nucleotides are TGTGCCAGCAGCTTAGTATACAGGGTGTCTGAAGCTTTCTTT.

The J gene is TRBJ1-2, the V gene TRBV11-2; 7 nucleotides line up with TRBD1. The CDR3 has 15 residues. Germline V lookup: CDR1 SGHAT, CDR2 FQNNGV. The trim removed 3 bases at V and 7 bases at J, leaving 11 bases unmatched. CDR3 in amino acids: CASSFHRGKTIGYTF. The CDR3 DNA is TGTGCCAGCAGCTTTCACAGGGGCAAGACTATTGGCTACACCTTC.

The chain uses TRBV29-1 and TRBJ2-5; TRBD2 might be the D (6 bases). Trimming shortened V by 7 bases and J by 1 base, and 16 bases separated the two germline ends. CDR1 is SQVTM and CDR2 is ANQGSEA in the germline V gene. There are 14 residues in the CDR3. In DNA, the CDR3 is TGCAGCGCACAGGCAGGAGGGGCCCAAGAGACCCAGTACTTC. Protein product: CSAQAGGAQETQYF. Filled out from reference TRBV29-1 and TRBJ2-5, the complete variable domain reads SAVISQKPSRDICQRGTSLTIQCQVDSQVTMMFWYRQQPGQSLTLIATANQGSEATYESGFVIDKFPISRPNLTFSTLTVSNMSPEDSSIYLCSAQAGGAQETQYFGPGTRLLVL.

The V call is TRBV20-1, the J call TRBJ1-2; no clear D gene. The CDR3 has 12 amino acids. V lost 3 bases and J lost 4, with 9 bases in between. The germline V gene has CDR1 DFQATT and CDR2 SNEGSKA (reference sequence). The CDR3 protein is CSASGWSYGYTF. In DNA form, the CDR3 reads TGCAGTGCTAGTGGGTGGTCCTATGGCTACACCTTC.

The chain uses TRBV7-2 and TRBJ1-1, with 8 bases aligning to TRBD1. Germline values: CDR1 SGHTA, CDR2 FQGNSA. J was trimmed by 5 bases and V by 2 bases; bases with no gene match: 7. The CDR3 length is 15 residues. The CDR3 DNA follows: TGTGCCAGCAGCTTAATGGACAGGGTGGGAACTGAAGCTTTCTTT. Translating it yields CASSLMDRVGTEAFF.

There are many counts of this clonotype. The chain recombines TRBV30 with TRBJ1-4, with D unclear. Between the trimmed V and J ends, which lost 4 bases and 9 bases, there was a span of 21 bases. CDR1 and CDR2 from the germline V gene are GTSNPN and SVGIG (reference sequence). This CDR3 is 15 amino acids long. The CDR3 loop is CAWNLGVGRLKKLFF. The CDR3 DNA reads TGTGCCTGGAACTTAGGAGTGGGCAGGCTTAAAAAACTGTTTTTT.

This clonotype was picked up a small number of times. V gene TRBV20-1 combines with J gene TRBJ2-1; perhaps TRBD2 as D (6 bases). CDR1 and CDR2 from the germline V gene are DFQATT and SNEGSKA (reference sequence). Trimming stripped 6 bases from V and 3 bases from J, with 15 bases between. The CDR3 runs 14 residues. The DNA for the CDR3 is TGCAGTGCCAGGCTGCGGGGTCACTACAATGAGCAGTTCTTC. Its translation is CSARLRGHYNEQFF.

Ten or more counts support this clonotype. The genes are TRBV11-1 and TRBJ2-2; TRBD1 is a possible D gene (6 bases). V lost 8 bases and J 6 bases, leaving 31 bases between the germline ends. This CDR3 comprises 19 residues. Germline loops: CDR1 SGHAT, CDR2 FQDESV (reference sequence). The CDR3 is CASCPELRYDRIPPGELFF. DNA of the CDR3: TGTGCCAGCTGCCCGGAGCTTCGGTATGACAGGATCCCACCCGGGGAGCTGTTTTTT.

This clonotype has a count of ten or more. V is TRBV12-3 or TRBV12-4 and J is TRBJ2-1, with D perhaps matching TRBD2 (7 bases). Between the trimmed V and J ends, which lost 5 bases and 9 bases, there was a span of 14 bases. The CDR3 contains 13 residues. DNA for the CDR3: TGTGCCAGCAGTGGGGGGGGGGCCAGTGAGCAGTTCTTC. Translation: CASSGGGASEQFF.

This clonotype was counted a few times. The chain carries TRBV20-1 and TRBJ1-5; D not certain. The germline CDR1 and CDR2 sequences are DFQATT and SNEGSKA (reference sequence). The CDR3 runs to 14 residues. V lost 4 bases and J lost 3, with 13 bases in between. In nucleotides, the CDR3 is TGCAGTGCTACCGCAGGATCAGTCAATCAGCCCCAGCATTTT. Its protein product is CSATAGSVNQPQHF.

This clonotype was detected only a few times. The CDR3 bases are TGCAGTGCTAGACCCCGACAGGGCCCCGGGGAGCTGTTTTTT. This codes for CSARPRQGPGELFF. The chain has TRBV20-1 and TRBJ2-2; TRBD1 matches 7 bases. CDR3 length equals 14 residues. The J segment lost 6 bases and the V segment lost 2 bases, leaving 6 bases of the junction unmatched. Germline values: CDR1 DFQATT, CDR2 SNEGSKA (reference sequence).

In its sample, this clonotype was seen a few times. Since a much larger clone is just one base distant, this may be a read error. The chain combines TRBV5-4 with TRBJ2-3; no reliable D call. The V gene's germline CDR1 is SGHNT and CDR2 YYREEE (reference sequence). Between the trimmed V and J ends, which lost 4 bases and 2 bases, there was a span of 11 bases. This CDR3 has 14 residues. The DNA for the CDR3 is TGTGCCAGCAGCCACGGGCTACACACAGATACGCAGTATTTT. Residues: CASSHGLHTDTQYF.

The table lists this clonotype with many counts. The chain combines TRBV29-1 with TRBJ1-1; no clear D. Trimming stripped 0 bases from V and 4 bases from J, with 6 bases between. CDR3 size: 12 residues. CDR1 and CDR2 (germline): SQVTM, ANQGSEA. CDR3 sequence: CSVEDRGTEAFF. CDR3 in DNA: TGCAGCGTTGAAGATAGAGGCACTGAAGCTTTCTTT.

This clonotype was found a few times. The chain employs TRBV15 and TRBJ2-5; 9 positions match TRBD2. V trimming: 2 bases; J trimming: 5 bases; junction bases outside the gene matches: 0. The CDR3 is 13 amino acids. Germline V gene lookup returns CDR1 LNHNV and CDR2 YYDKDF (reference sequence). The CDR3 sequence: CATSRLAGETQYF. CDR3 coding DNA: TGTGCCACCAGCAGACTAGCGGGGGAGACCCAGTACTTC.